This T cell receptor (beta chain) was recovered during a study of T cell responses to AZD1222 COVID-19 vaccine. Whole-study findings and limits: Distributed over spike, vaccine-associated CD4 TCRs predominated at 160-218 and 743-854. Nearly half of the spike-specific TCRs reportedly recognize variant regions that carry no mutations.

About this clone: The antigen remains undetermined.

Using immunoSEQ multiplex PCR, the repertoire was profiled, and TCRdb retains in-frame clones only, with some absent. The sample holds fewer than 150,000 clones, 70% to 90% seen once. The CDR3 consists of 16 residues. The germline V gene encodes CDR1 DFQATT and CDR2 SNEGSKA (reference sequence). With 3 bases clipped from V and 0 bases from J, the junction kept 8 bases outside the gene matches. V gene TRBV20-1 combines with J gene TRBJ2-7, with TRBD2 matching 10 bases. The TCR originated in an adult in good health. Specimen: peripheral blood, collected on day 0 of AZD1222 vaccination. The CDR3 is CSASKALAGSSYEQYF. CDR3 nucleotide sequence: TGCAGTGCTAGTAAGGCACTAGCGGGGAGCTCCTACGAGCAGTACTTC.